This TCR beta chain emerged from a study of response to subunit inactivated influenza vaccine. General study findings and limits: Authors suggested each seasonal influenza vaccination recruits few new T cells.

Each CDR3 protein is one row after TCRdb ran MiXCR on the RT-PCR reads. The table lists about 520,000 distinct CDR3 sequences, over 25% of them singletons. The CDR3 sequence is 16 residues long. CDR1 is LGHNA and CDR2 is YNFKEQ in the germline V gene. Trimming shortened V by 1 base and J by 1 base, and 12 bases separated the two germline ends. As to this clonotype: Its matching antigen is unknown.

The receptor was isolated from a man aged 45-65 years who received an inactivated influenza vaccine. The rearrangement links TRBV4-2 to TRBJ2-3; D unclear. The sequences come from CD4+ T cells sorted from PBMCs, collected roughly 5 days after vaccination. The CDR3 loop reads CASSQVSGSGTDTQYF. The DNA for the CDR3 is TGTGCCAGCAGCCAAGTGTCCGGGTCCGGCACAGATACGCAGTATTTT.